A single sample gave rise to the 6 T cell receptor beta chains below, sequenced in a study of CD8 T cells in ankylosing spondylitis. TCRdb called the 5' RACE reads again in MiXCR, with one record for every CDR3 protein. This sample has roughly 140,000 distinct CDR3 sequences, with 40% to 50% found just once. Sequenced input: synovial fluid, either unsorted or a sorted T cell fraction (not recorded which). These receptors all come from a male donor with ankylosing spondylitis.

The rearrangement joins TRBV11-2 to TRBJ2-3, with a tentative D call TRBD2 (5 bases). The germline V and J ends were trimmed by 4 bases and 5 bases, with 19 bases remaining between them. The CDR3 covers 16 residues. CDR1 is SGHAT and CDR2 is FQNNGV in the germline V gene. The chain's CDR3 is CASSYYLNKDLDTQYF. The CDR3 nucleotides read TGTGCCAGCAGCTATTACCTCAACAAGGACTTAGATACGCAGTATTTT.

CDR3: CASSFWTSGGTDTQYF. DNA of the CDR3: TGTGCCAGCAGCTTTTGGACTAGCGGGGGCACAGATACGCAGTATTTT. V and J are TRBV11-2 and TRBJ2-3, with 12 bases matching TRBD2. The germline V gene encodes CDR1 SGHAT and CDR2 FQNNGV. J gave up 1 base and V 3 bases, and 2 bases lay outside the gene matches. This CDR3 has 16 amino acids.

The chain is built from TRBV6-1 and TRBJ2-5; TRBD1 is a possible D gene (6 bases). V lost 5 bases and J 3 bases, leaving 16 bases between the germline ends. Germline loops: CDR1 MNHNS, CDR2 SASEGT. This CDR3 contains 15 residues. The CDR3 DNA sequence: TGTGCCAGCAGTCCGAATTACAGGGTCGAAGAGACCCAGTACTTC. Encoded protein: CASSPNYRVEETQYF.

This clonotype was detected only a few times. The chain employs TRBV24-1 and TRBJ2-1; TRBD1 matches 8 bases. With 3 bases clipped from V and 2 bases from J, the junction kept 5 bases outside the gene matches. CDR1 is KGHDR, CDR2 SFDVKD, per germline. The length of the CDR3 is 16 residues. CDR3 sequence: CATSDNRDRTYNEQFF. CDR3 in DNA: TGTGCCACCAGTGATAACCGGGACAGGACCTACAATGAGCAGTTCTTC.

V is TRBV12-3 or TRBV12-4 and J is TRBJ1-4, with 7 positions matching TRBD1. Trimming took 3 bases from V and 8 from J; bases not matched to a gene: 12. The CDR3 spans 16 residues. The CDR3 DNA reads TGTGCCAGCAGTTTGACCCGGGACAGCCTTGAGGAAAAACTGTTTTTT. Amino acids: CASSLTRDSLEEKLFF.

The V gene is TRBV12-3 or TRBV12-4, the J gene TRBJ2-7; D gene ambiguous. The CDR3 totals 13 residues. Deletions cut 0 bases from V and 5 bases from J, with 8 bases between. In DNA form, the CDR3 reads TGTGCCAGCAGTTTAGCAGGAAGGGACGAGCAGTACTTC. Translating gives CASSLAGRDEQYF.